The rows below give T cell receptor beta chains drawn from one sample of a study of response to subunit inactivated influenza vaccine. TCRdb ran MiXCR on the RT-PCR reads and lists one entry per CDR3 protein. The data hold a few hundred thousand distinct CDR3 sequences, with 14% observed a single time. The sample consisted of PBMCs from blood, taken 11 to 12 days after vaccination. The source is a middle-aged man who received an inactivated influenza vaccine. Each CDR3 is given with its conserved first and last residue. The D gene is left open where the match is weak. Not every row has a clone size; where given, it reads once, few, many or a size class.

j_call d_call clone_size v_call cdr3_aa cdr3_nt
TRBJ2-1 TRBD2 - TRBV11-2 CASSLDGAGGINEQFF TGTGCCAGCAGCTTAGATGGGGCGGGGGGAATCAATGAGCAGTTCTTC
TRBJ1-1 - many TRBV5-1 CASSLVYMNTEAFF TGCGCCAGCAGCTTGGTTTACATGAACACTGAAGCTTTCTTT
TRBJ2-5 - - TRBV3-1 CASSQNPRWGRGVQETQYF TGTGCCAGCAGCCAGAACCCACGTTGGGGCAGGGGGGTTCAAGAGACCCAGTACTTC
TRBJ2-5 - few TRBV18 CASSPTYQPQETQYF TGTGCCAGCTCACCTACTTACCAACCCCAAGAGACCCAGTACTTC
TRBJ2-7 - few TRBV2 CASSEWSYEQYF TGTGCCAGCAGTGAATGGTCCTACGAGCAGTACTTC
TRBJ2-3 TRBD2 once TRBV5-4 CASSFYGGEADTQYF TGTGCCAGCAGCTTTTATGGGGGGGAGGCAGATACGCAGTATTTT
TRBJ1-1 TRBD1 many TRBV4-2 CASSQGQGVTEAFF TGTGCCAGCAGCCAGGGACAGGGGGTGACTGAAGCTTTCTTT
TRBJ2-2 - many TRBV12-3/TRBV12-4 CASSPDSYTGELFF TGTGCCAGCAGTCCCGACAGCTACACCGGGGAGCTGTTTTTT
TRBJ1-5 TRBD1 - TRBV6-1 CASKQGIYSNQPQHF TGTGCCAGCAAACAGGGGATCTATAGCAATCAGCCCCAGCATTTT
TRBJ2-1 TRBD1 few TRBV7-9 CASSLDSWPSGQGRFF TGTGCCAGCAGCTTAGATTCTTGGCCTTCGGGACAGGGGCGTTTCTTC
TRBJ2-3 - many TRBV11-2 CASSPRTQSTDTQYF TGTGCCAGCAGCCCCCGTACGCAGAGCACAGATACGCAGTATTTT
TRBJ2-1 TRBD2 - TRBV20-1 CSAKPLTGEGYNEQFF TGCAGTGCGAAACCCTTGACGGGGGAGGGTTACAATGAGCAGTTCTTC
TRBJ1-3 - - TRBV11-2 CASSSLLPIYF TGTGCCAGCAGCTCCCTACTCCCCATATATTTT
TRBJ2-7 - few TRBV20-1 CSAGTGTSHEQYF TGCAGTGCAGGCACCGGGACATCTCACGAGCAGTACTTC
TRBJ2-5 - few TRBV4-1 CASSQVGLATETQYF TGCGCCAGCAGCCAAGTCGGGCTAGCTACAGAGACCCAGTACTTC
TRBJ1-2 - - TRBV12-3/TRBV12-4 CASSFGWVGNDYGYTF TGTGCCAGCAGTTTTGGATGGGTCGGGAACGACTATGGCTACACCTTC